These T cell receptor beta chains were read from a single sample in a study of CD8 T cells in ankylosing spondylitis. One entry per CDR3 protein, called by TCRdb with MiXCR from the 5' RACE reads. Altogether 350,000 to 450,000 distinct CDR3 sequences are present, 20% being singletons, with the ten largest covering roughly 14%. Sequencing was carried out using blood, either unsorted or a sorted T cell fraction (not recorded which). Every receptor here comes from a male donor with ankylosing spondylitis or in good health (not recorded which). Each CDR3 is given with its conserved first and last residue. D genes are given only for firm matches. Size values are once, few and many counts, or a class for expanded clones, and some rows have none.

CDR3 length | J gene | D gene | V gene | clone size | CDR3 DNA | CDR3 protein
13 | TRBJ2-7 | - | TRBV12-3/TRBV12-4 | - | TGTGCCAGCAGTTTTGCGACCACCTACGAGCAGTACTTC | CASSFATTYEQYF
15 | TRBJ2-1 | - | TRBV15 | few | TGTGCCACCAGCAGAGATCTTGCCTTGGGGAATGAGCAGTTCTTC | CATSRDLALGNEQFF
13 | TRBJ2-5 | - | TRBV7-6 | few | TGTGCCAGCAGCCCCCCGGTTGGGGAGACCCAGTACTTC | CASSPPVGETQYF
15 | TRBJ2-7 | - | TRBV13 | few | TGTGCCAGCAGCTTAGGGGGTCCCGTACCCACCGAGCAGTACTTC | CASSLGGPVPTEQYF
19 | TRBJ2-1 | TRBD2 | TRBV27 | - | TGTGCCAGCAGCCACCCTACCTCCGGCGGGGGGGCTGTCTACAATGAGCAGTTCTTC | CASSHPTSGGGAVYNEQFF
11 | TRBJ2-3 | - | TRBV2 | - | TGTGCCACCCCAGCGAGGGATACGCAGTATTTT | CATPARDTQYF
14 | TRBJ2-1 | - | TRBV29-1 | few | TGCAGCGTTGAAGAAGGGACGCCGGTCGGTGAGCAGTTCTTC | CSVEEGTPVGEQFF
19 | TRBJ2-1 | TRBD2 | TRBV11-1 | few | TGTGCCAGCAGCTCCTCGGACATTACTAGCGGGGGGATCTACAATGAGCAGTTCTTC | CASSSSDITSGGIYNEQFF
14 | TRBJ2-2 | TRBD2 | TRBV27 | - | TGTGCCAGCAGCAAGGGACTATCTGTCGGGGAGCTGTTTTTT | CASSKGLSVGELFF
10 | TRBJ2-1 | - | TRBV29-1 | - | TGCAGCGCGGCTGTCAATGAGCAGTTCTTC | CSAAVNEQFF
12 | TRBJ1-2 | - | TRBV21-1 | - | TGTGCCAGCAGCAGAAGGTTCTATGGCTACACCTTC | CASSRRFYGYTF
15 | TRBJ2-7 | TRBD1 | TRBV20-1 | - | TGCAGTGCGTCGATGGGGAGCCCCAGGGGGTGGGAGCAGTACTTC | CSASMGSPRGWEQYF
14 | TRBJ2-5 | TRBD1 | TRBV3-1 | - | TGTGCCAGCAGCCAGGTGGGGACAGGAGAGACCCAGTACTTC | CASSQVGTGETQYF
13 | TRBJ2-2 | - | TRBV10-3 | many | TGTGCCACCGACACAGGTCTTGGCGGGGAGCTGTTTTTT | CATDTGLGGELFF
14 | TRBJ2-7 | - | TRBV6-1 | few | TGTGCCAGCAGTGAAATACACCAGCTGAGTGAGCAGTACTTC | CASSEIHQLSEQYF
17 | TRBJ1-1 | - | TRBV20-1 | - | TGCAGTGCTTCCACCCCAGCAGGGTGGGGGGTTGACACTGAAGCTTTCTTT | CSASTPAGWGVDTEAFF
13 | TRBJ2-5 | - | TRBV5-4 | - | TGTGCCAGGAGCCTTGATTGGGGCCGGACCCAGTACTTC | CARSLDWGRTQYF
12 | TRBJ1-4 | - | TRBV6-1 | - | TGTGCCAGCAGTGATCCCAATGAAAAACTGTTTTTT | CASSDPNEKLFF
11 | TRBJ2-1 | - | TRBV5-1 | - | TGCGCCAGCAGCTTCGGACTTGAGCAGTTCTTC | CASSFGLEQFF
13 | TRBJ2-6 | - | TRBV7-3 | - | TGTGCCAGCAGGACGTCTGGGGCCAACGTCCTGACTTTC | CASRTSGANVLTF
9 | TRBJ2-7 | - | TRBV20-1 | - | TGCAGTGCTAGTCCCGAGCAGTACTTC | CSASPEQYF
16 | TRBJ2-1 | TRBD2 | TRBV6-2/TRBV6-3 | - | TGTGCCAGCAGTTCGTTTCCTAGCGGGGATTACAATGAGCAGTTCTTC | CASSSFPSGDYNEQFF
15 | TRBJ2-7 | - | TRBV14 | - | TGTGCCAGCAGCCAAGGGACACATTATCTATACGAGCAGTACTTC | CASSQGTHYLYEQYF
15 | TRBJ2-1 | TRBD1 | TRBV9 | - | TGTGCCAGCAGCGACCGGGACAGTAACTACAATGAGCAGTTCTTC | CASSDRDSNYNEQFF
14 | TRBJ2-3 | TRBD2 | TRBV2 | few | TGTGCCAGCAGTCGAGCGGGGAACACAGATACGCAGTATTTT | CASSRAGNTDTQYF
16 | TRBJ2-5 | - | TRBV24-1 | few | TGTGCCACCAGTGATTTGTTCGCGGCAGAGGGAGAGACCCAGTACTTC | CATSDLFAAEGETQYF